This TCR beta chain was sequenced during a study of shared clonotypes between healthy human individuals. The germline V and J ends were trimmed by 4 bases and 4 bases, with 13 bases remaining between them. Germline CDR1 is MDHEN and CDR2 is SYDVKM. The CDR3 is made up of 14 amino acids. TCRdb keeps only in-frame clones here, not all; method: immunoSEQ multiplex PCR. The sample lists 2,500,000 or so clones, 80% to 95% occurring once. The source is a man younger than 35 in good health. Some clones in this sample may be carry-over from other donors' samples. Sequencing used naive CD4+ T cells from PBMCs. Subset specified: CD45RA+ positively selected. The chain uses TRBV28 and TRBJ1-1; no firm D call. In DNA form, the CDR3 reads TGTGCCAGCAGTTCCGTCGGGGAGGGCACTGAAGCTTTCTTT. Translated: CASSSVGEGTEAFF.